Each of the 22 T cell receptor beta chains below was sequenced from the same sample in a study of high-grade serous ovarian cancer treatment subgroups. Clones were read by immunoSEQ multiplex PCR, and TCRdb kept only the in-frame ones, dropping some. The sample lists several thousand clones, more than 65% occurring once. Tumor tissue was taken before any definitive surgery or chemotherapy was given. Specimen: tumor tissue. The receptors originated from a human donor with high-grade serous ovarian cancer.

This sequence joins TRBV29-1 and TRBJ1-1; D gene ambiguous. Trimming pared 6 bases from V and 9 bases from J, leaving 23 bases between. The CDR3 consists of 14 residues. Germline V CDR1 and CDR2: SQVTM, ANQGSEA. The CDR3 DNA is TGCAGCGTACCCAAGGGAGGAGGTGGAAATAAAGCTTTCTTT. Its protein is CSVPKGGGGNKAFF.

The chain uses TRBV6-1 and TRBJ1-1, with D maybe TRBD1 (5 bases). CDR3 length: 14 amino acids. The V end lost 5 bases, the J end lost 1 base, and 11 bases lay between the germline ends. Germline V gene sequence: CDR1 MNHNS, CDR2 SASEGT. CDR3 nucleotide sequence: TGTGCCAGCAGTTGGGACGGAGAGAACACTGAAGCTTTCTTT. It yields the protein CASSWDGENTEAFF.

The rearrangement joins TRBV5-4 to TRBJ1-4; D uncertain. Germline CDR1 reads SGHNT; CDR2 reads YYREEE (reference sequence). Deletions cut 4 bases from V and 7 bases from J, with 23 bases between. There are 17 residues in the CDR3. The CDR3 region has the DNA TGTGCCAGCAGCCCGGATCCCAAAATATGGGTCTCTGAAAAACTGTTTTTT. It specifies CASSPDPKIWVSEKLFF.

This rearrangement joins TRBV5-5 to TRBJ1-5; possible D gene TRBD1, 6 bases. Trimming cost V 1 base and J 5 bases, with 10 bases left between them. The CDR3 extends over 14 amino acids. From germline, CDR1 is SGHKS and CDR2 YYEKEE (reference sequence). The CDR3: CASSLFQGYQPQHF. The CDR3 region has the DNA TGTGCCAGCAGCTTGTTCCAGGGGTATCAGCCCCAGCATTTT.

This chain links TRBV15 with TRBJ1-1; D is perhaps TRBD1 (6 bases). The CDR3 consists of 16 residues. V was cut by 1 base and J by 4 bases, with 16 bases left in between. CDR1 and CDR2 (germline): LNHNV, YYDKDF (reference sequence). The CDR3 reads CATSRVRGVVVTEAFF. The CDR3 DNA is TGTGCCACCAGCAGAGTCAGGGGCGTAGTGGTCACTGAAGCTTTCTTT.

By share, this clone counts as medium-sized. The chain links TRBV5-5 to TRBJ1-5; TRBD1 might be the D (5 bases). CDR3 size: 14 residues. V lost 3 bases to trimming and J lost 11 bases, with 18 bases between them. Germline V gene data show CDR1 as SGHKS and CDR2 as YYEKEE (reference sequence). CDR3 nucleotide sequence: TGTGCCAGCAGCTCGGGAATGGGGGACCGGGCCCAGCATTTT. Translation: CASSSGMGDRAQHF.

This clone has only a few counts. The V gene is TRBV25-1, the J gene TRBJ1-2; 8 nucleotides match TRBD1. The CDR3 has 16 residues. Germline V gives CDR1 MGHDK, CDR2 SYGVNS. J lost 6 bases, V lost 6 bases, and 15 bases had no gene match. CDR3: CASSWAGGRVGDGYTF. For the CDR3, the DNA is TGTGCCAGCAGCTGGGCAGGGGGCAGGGTCGGGGATGGCTACACCTTC.

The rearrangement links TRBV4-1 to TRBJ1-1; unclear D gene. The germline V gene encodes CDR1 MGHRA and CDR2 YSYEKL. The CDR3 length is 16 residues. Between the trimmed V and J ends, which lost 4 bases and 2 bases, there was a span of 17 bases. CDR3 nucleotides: TGCGCCAGCAGCCCTAGGATGACGGCCCTAAACACTGAAGCTTTCTTT. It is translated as CASSPRMTALNTEAFF.

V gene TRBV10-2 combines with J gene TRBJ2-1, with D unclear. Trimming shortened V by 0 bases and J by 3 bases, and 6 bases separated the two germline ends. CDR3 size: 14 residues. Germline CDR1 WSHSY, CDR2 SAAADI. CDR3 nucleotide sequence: TGCGCCAGCAGTGAGTCGAGCAACTACAATGAGCAGTTCTTC. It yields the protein CASSESSNYNEQFF.

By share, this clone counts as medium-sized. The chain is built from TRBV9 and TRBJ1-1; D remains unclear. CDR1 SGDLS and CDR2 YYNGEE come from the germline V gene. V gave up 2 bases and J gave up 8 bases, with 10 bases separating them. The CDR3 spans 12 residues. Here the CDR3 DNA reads TGTGCCAGCAGCGTCGGTTACGGCGAAGCTTTCTTT. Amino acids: CASSVGYGEAFF.

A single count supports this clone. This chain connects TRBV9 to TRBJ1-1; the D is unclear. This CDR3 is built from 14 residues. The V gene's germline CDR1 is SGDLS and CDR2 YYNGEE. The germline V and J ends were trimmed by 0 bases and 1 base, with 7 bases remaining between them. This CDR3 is CASSVVAENTEAFF. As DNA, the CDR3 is TGTGCCAGCAGCGTAGTGGCAGAGAACACTGAAGCTTTCTTT.

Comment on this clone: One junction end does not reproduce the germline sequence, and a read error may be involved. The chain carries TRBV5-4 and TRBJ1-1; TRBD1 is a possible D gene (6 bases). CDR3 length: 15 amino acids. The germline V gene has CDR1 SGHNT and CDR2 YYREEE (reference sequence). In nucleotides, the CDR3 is TGCGCCAGCAGCCAGAGGTTGAGGGGGAGCACTGAAGCTTTCTTT. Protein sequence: CASSQRLRGSTEAFF.

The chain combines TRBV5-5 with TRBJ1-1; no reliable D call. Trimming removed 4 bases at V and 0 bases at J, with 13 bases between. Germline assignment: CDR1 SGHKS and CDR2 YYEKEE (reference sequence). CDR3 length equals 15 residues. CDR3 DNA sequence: TGTGCCAGCAGCCCCACACGTAGTTTGAACACTGAAGCTTTCTTT. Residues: CASSPTRSLNTEAFF.

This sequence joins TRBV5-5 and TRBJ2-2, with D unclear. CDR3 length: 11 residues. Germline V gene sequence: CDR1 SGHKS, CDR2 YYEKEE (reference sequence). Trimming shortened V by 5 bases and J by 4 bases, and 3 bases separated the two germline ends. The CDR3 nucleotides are TGTGCCAGCAGACGCACCGGGGAGCTGTTTTTT. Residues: CASRRTGELFF.

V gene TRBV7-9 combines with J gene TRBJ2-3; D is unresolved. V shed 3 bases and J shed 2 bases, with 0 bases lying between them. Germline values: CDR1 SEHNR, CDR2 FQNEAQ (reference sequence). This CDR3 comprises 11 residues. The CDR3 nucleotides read TGTGCCAGCAGCTTCACAGATACGCAGTATTTT. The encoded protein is CASSFTDTQYF.

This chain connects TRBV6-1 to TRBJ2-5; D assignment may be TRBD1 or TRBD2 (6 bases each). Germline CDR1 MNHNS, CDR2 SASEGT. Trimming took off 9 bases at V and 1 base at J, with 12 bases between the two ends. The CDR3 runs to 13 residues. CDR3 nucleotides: TGTGCCAGGGCCAGGGGACTCCAAGAGACCCAGTACTTC. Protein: CARARGLQETQYF.

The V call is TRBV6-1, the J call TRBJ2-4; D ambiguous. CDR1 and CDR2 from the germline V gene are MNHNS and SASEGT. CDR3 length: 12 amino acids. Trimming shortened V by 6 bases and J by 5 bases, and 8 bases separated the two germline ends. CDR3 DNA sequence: TGTGCCAGCAGACTAAACGAAAACATTCAGTACTTC. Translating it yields CASRLNENIQYF.

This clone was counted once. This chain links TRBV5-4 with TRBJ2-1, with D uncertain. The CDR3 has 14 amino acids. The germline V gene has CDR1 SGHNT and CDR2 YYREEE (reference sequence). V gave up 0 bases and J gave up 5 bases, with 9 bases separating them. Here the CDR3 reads CASSLVGEHNEQFF. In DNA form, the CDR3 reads TGTGCCAGCAGCTTGGTAGGAGAACACAATGAGCAGTTCTTC.

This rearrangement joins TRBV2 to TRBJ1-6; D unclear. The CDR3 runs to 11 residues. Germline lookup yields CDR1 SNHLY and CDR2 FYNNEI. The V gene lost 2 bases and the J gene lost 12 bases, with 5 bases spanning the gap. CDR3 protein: CASSELLPLHF. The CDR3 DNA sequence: TGTGCCAGCAGTGAACTTCTACCCCTCCACTTT.

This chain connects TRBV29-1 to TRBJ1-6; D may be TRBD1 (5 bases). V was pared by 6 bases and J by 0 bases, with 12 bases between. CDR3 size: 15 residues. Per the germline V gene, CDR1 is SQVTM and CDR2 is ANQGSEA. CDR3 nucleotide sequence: TGCAGCGTGAGGGACCTTAGCTCCTATAATTCACCCCTCCACTTT. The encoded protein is CSVRDLSSYNSPLHF.

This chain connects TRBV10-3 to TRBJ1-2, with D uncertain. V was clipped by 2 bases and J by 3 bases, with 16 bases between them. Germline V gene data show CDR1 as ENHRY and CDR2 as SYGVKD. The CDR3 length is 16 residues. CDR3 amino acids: CAISEPFADGDYGYTF. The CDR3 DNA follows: TGTGCCATCAGTGAGCCTTTTGCCGACGGCGACTATGGCTACACCTTC.

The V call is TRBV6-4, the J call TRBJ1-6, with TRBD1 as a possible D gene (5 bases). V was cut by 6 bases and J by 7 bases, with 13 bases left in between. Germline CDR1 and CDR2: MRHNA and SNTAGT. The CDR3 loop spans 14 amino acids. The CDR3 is CASSETGTNSPLHF. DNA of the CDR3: TGTGCCAGCAGCGAAACGGGGACCAATTCACCCCTCCACTTT.